This paragraph covers one T cell receptor beta chain sequence. As handled by the study authors: From reference gene primer amplification, estimates of nucleated cell counts were derived. The table came from immunoSEQ multiplex PCR; TCRdb's copy has only in-frame clones and leaves some out. Clone size and V and J calls were adopted from that table, with D and trimming inferred from the DNA. The data hold 200,000 or so clones, with around four fifths observed a single time. This record comes from a study of blood T cell repertoires in COVID-19. Whole-study context: Samples of COVID-19 (acute and convalescent) were obtained from the United States, Italy and Spain. T cells, B-cell-depleted T cells, or PBMCs supplied cDNA or gDNA.

The sequence was collected from a human donor with acute or convalescent COVID-19. The donor label of this sample is uncertain. Sample: peripheral blood.

The CDR3 here is CASSPGTSGLQFF. CDR3 sequence (DNA): TGTGCCAGCAGCCCCGGGACTAGCGGGTTGCAGTTCTTC. V is TRBV7-4 and J is TRBJ2-1; 12 bases are shared with TRBD2. Germline trimming cut 5 bases from V and 12 bases from J; bases unmatched to any gene: 5. This CDR3 contains 13 residues. Germline-derived CDR1 and CDR2 are SGHVT and SQSDAQ.